Many counts were recorded for the clone carrying this T cell receptor (beta chain). Antigen: not known. Diagnoses used clinical symptoms, serum thyroxine and TRAb, thyroid ultrasound and orbital computed tomography. The PBMCs studied were ones that came from about 10 ml fresh peripheral blood. The record originates from a study of T cells in Graves' hyperthyroidism and ophthalmopathy. Study-level background: Before treatment of any kind, peripheral blood was taken at initial diagnosis. Findings and limits, study-wide: Most clonotypes expanded in the thyroid (above 0.001) were also present in blood.

Amplification of TCR beta CDR3 regions used RNA as the template. HTBI primers were the set used in a first-round RT-PCR of the TCR CDR3. TCRdb reprocessed the multiplex PCR reads with MiXCR, giving one entry per CDR3 protein. Among over 400,000 distinct CDR3 sequences, around a fifth were seen once, and the ten largest hold about half. Germline-derived CDR1 and CDR2 are MNHNS and SASEGT. The V and J ends lost 6 bases and 7 bases, in that order; junction bases with no gene match: 4. This CDR3 has 14 residues. The sequence was collected from a woman in her seventies with Graves' ophthalmopathy. The sample comprised blood. V gene TRBV6-1 combines with J gene TRBJ1-6; 9 bases are shared with TRBD1. CDR3 nucleotides: TGTGCCAGCAGGACCGGGACAGGGAATTCACCCCTCCACTTT. As protein: CASRTGTGNSPLHF.